Shown below are 15 T cell receptor beta chains from a single sample sequenced in a study of tumor T cells in aggressive B-cell lymphoma. Data came from immunoSEQ multiplex PCR; TCRdb stores just in-frame clones and leaves some out. This table has about 5,000 clones, more than 75% appearing once. The specimen was tumor tissue. The origin of the receptors is an adult with diffuse large B cell lymphoma.

Concerning this clone itself: One end of the junction is discordant with germline, which a read error may explain. The J gene is TRBJ2-6, the V gene TRBV28, with D perhaps TRBD1 (5 bases). Germline CDR1 reads MDHEN; CDR2 reads SYDVKM. The CDR3 covers 15 residues. CDR3 sequence (DNA): TGTGCCAGCAGCCCAGGGCTCTCTGGGGTCAACGTCCTGACTTTC. Its protein product is CASSPGLSGVNVLTF. The variable domain in full, with the rest retrieved from reference TRBV28 and TRBJ2-6, is DVKVTQSSRYLVKRTGEKVFLECVQDMDHENMFWYRQDPGLGLRLIYFSYDVKMKEKGDIPEGYSVSREKKERFSLILESASTNQTSMYLCASSPGLSGVNVLTFGAGSRLTVL.

The chain joins TRBV4-2 to TRBJ2-7, with 7 bases lining up with TRBD1. Germline V gene lookup returns CDR1 LGHNA and CDR2 YNFKEQ. The length of the CDR3 is 16 residues. With 1 base clipped from V and 2 bases from J, the junction kept 8 bases outside the gene matches. CDR3 region: CASSQGETGTTYEQYF. The CDR3 nucleotides are TGTGCCAGCAGCCAAGGAGAGACAGGGACCACCTACGAGCAGTACTTC.

The CDR3 here is CAINEPGEPQHF. CDR3 nucleotide sequence: TGTGCCATCAATGAACCAGGGGAGCCCCAGCATTTT. V and J are TRBV10-3 and TRBJ1-5, with a tentative D call TRBD1 (6 bases). This CDR3 is built from 12 residues. Between the trimmed V and J ends, which lost 7 bases and 8 bases, there was a span of 12 bases. Germline CDR1 reads ENHRY; CDR2 reads SYGVKD.

The J gene is TRBJ2-7, the V gene TRBV10-2; tentative D call: TRBD2 (6 bases). CDR3 length equals 15 residues. The germline V and J ends were trimmed by 0 bases and 2 bases, with 11 bases remaining between them. Per the germline V gene, CDR1 is WSHSY and CDR2 is SAAADI. The CDR3 DNA is TGCGCCAGCAGTGAGTCGGTTAGCGGTACCTACGAGCAGTACTTC. Translated, it gives CASSESVSGTYEQYF.

The chain is built from TRBV21-1 and TRBJ2-3; the table assigns TRBD2, which was not confirmed against the DNA. TRBV21-1 is assigned pseudogene status. The CDR3 totals 18 residues. This CDR3 is CASSSGGAGRDLIDTQYF. The CDR3 DNA sequence: TGTGCCAGCAGCTCCGGGGGGGCAGGTAGGGATCTTATCGATACGCAGTATTTT.

Points on this clone: Its ends do not fully match the called genes, so a read error is possible. V is TRBV13 and J is TRBJ2-7; the D gene is possibly TRBD1 (6 bases). From germline, CDR1 is PRHDT and CDR2 FYEKMQ (reference sequence). The CDR3 consists of 14 residues. CDR3 coding DNA: TGTGCCAGCAGCCCCCGGACAGACCGCTACGAGCAGTATTTC. Its translation: CASSPRTDRYEQYF.

The CDR3 is CASSLSLAGLSSEQYF. The CDR3 nucleotides read TGTGCCAGCAGCTTAAGCCTCGCAGGGTTATCATCAGAGCAGTACTTC. The chain recombines TRBV7-9 with TRBJ2-7; D is perhaps TRBD1 (5 bases). The germline V gene encodes CDR1 SEHNR and CDR2 FQNEAQ (reference sequence). Trimming shortened V by 2 bases and J by 7 bases, and 21 bases separated the two germline ends. This CDR3 contains 16 residues.

The chain recombines TRBV6-1 with TRBJ2-7; 7 nucleotides agree with TRBD1. With V trimmed by 5 bases and J by 6 bases, 10 bases remained unmatched. The CDR3 sequence is 14 residues long. CDR1 and CDR2 from the germline V gene are MNHNS and SASEGT. CDR3 residues: CASSSDRPPGEQYF. For the CDR3, the DNA is TGTGCCAGCAGTTCGGACAGGCCCCCGGGCGAGCAGTACTTC.

The chain employs TRBV6-6 and TRBJ2-1; 8 bases match TRBD2. With V trimmed by 7 bases and J by 9 bases, 5 bases remained unmatched. The CDR3 is 12 amino acids. Looked up from germline, CDR1 is MNHNY and CDR2 is SVGAGI (reference sequence). The CDR3: CASMRGDVEQFF. The CDR3 nucleotides read TGTGCCAGCATGCGGGGGGACGTTGAGCAGTTCTTC.

The V and J genes are TRBV11-3 and TRBJ2-5; tentatively, D is TRBD1 (5 bases). V was shortened by 1 base and J by 5 bases, with 8 bases between the two germline ends. The CDR3 totals 13 residues. Germline V lookup: CDR1 SGHNT, CDR2 YENEEA. The chain's CDR3 is CASSLGQWETQYF. CDR3 sequence (DNA): TGTGCCAGCAGCTTAGGACAGTGGGAGACCCAGTACTTC.

V is TRBV15 and J is TRBJ2-3; a possible D gene is TRBD1 (5 bases). Germline CDR1 LNHNV, CDR2 YYDKDF (reference sequence). Between the trimmed V and J ends, which lost 0 bases and 5 bases, there was a span of 15 bases. This CDR3 comprises 16 residues. The DNA for the CDR3 is TGTGCCACCAGCAGAGATATAGACAGCGTAAGAGATACGCAGTATTTT. Its protein is CATSRDIDSVRDTQYF.

In this sample, this clone turned up once. J is TRBJ2-5 and V is TRBV6-6; 7 bases are shared with TRBD2. The CDR3 runs to 14 residues. J gave up 3 bases and V 6 bases, and 7 bases lay outside the gene matches. Germline CDR1 MNHNY, CDR2 SVGAGI (reference sequence). CDR3 DNA sequence: TGTGCCAGCAGCTCTGCGGCGGGGGAAGAGACCCAGTACTTC. Protein sequence: CASSSAAGEETQYF.

The CDR3 region has the DNA TGCGCCAGCAGCTTGGGGGACTCGTCGTCACCCCTCCACTTT. Translation gives CASSLGDSSSPLHF. The V call is TRBV5-1, the J call TRBJ1-6; a weak D match, TRBD1 (5 bases). This CDR3 contains 14 residues. Looked up from germline, CDR1 is SGHRS and CDR2 is YFSETQ. The germline V and J ends were trimmed by 0 bases and 10 bases, with 11 bases remaining between them.

The J gene is TRBJ1-1, the V gene TRBV5-1; possible D gene TRBD1, 5 bases. V was pared by 1 base and J by 4 bases, with 14 bases between. The length of the CDR3 is 15 residues. Germline lookup yields CDR1 SGHRS and CDR2 YFSETQ. This CDR3 is CASSLLAGRSTEAFF. CDR3 sequence (DNA): TGCGCCAGCAGCTTGTTAGCAGGGCGGAGCACTGAAGCTTTCTTT.

V and J are TRBV4-1 and TRBJ2-7; maybe TRBD1 (6 bases). Trimming took 2 bases from V and 2 from J, leaving 10 bases between them. The germline CDR1 and CDR2 sequences are MGHRA and YSYEKL. This CDR3 region has 14 residues. The CDR3 loop reads CASSQPGHTYEQYF. CDR3 DNA: TGCGCCAGCAGCCAACCGGGACACACCTACGAGCAGTACTTC.